Listed below are T cell receptor beta chains from one sample, sequenced in a study of long-term antiretroviral therapy in people with HIV. Some clones are missing from TCRdb's copy, which holds only in-frame ones; the method was immunoSEQ multiplex PCR. The table lists approximately 23,000 clones, roughly 86% of them singletons. Source: unsorted PBMCs, taken approximately 2.6 years after starting antiretroviral therapy. All receptors derive from a man aged 35 to 55 with HIV. CDR3s include the opening cysteine and the closing phenylalanine or tryptophan. D genes are given only for firm matches. Rows give clone size only sometimes, using once, few, many, or a class for an expanded clone.

v_call: TRBV28; j_call: TRBJ1-1; clone_size: .; d_call: TRBD1; cdr3_aa: CASSTDKGANTEAFF; cdr3_nt: TGTGCCAGCAGTACCGATAAGGGGGCGAACACTGAAGCTTTCTTT
v_call: TRBV5-6; j_call: TRBJ2-1; clone_size: .; d_call: TRBD2; cdr3_aa: CASSLEGLAGGASYNEQFF; cdr3_nt: TGTGCCAGCAGCTTGGAGGGACTAGCGGGAGGGGCGAGCTACAATGAGCAGTTCTTC
v_call: TRBV19; j_call: TRBJ1-1; clone_size: .; d_call: .; cdr3_aa: CASSISDTGEAFF; cdr3_nt: TGTGCCAGTAGTATTAGCGACACAGGTGAAGCTTTCTTT
v_call: TRBV6-5; j_call: TRBJ2-1; clone_size: .; d_call: TRBD2; cdr3_aa: CASSTGLAFEQFF; cdr3_nt: TGTGCCAGCAGTACCGGACTAGCGTTTGAGCAGTTCTTC
v_call: TRBV5-1; j_call: TRBJ2-7; clone_size: .; d_call: .; cdr3_aa: CASSLGQASYEQYF; cdr3_nt: TGCGCCAGCAGCTTGGGACAGGCGTCCTACGAGCAGTACTTC
v_call: TRBV11-1; j_call: TRBJ1-5; clone_size: .; d_call: .; cdr3_aa: CASSLYEAQPQHF; cdr3_nt: TGTGCCAGCAGCTTATATGAGGCGCAGCCCCAGCATTTT
v_call: TRBV5-1; j_call: TRBJ1-3; clone_size: .; d_call: .; cdr3_aa: CASSLRGADGNTIYF; cdr3_nt: TGCGCCAGCAGCTTGCGAGGGGCAGATGGAAACACCATATATTTT
v_call: TRBV4-3; j_call: TRBJ1-1; clone_size: .; d_call: .; cdr3_aa: CASSQDVRGLAFF; cdr3_nt: TGCGCCAGCAGCCAAGATGTGCGGGGTTTGGCTTTCTTT
v_call: TRBV30; j_call: TRBJ2-5; clone_size: few; d_call: .; cdr3_aa: CAWSGGHFQETQYF; cdr3_nt: TGTGCCTGGAGTGGGGGACACTTCCAAGAGACCCAGTACTTC
v_call: TRBV7-9; j_call: TRBJ1-1; clone_size: .; d_call: .; cdr3_aa: CASSLRDNALEAFF; cdr3_nt: TGTGCCAGCAGCTTGCGGGACAACGCCCTTGAAGCTTTCTTT
v_call: TRBV23-1; j_call: TRBJ1-5; clone_size: .; d_call: .; cdr3_aa: CASSQLGTTSNQPQHF; cdr3_nt: TGCGCCAGCAGTCAACTCGGGACCACAAGCAATCAGCCCCAGCATTTT
v_call: TRBV30; j_call: TRBJ2-3; clone_size: once; d_call: .; cdr3_aa: CAWDTGYSTDTQYF; cdr3_nt: TGTGCCTGGGACACAGGGTATAGCACAGATACGCAGTATTTT
v_call: TRBV5-6; j_call: TRBJ1-2; clone_size: once; d_call: .; cdr3_aa: CASSQSRARGYTF; cdr3_nt: TGTGCCAGCAGCCAGTCCCGGGCGCGAGGCTACACCTTC
v_call: TRBV7-9; j_call: TRBJ1-1; clone_size: few; d_call: .; cdr3_aa: CASRPVNTGGAEAFF; cdr3_nt: TGTGCCAGCAGACCGGTTAACACGGGAGGGGCTGAAGCTTTCTTT
v_call: TRBV6-1; j_call: TRBJ2-7; clone_size: .; d_call: .; cdr3_aa: CASSGREEAYEQYF; cdr3_nt: TGTGCCAGCAGTGGTCGAGAGGAGGCCTACGAGCAGTACTTC
v_call: TRBV6-5; j_call: TRBJ1-2; clone_size: .; d_call: .; cdr3_aa: CASSYGRVYGYTF; cdr3_nt: TGTGCCAGCAGTTACGGCAGGGTTTATGGCTACACCTTC